What follows describes a single T cell receptor (beta chain). What it binds is unknown. The entry originates in a study of shared clonotypes between healthy human individuals. Study context: Per donor, three plates held CD4 naive cells, three held CD4 memory, two held CD8 naive and one held CD8 memory. Study-level findings and limits: A generally larger estimated richness was seen in naive subsets than in memory subsets.

Sorted-subset replicate PCRs used 200 ng DNA, around 27,000 T cell genomes. The protocol was immunoSEQ multiplex PCR, while the TCRdb copy is restricted to in-frame clones and leaves out a portion. The repertoire holds about 1.1 million clones, about 84% seen once, with approximately 0.56% in the top ten. Sequencing was performed on memory CD4+ T cells from PBMCs. Documented subset: CD45RA-negative fraction. The TCR sequence derives from a man aged 18 to 30 in good health. Some clones in this sample may be carry-over from other donors' samples.

This CDR3 reads CASSPGLAVSSTDTQYF. The CDR3 DNA is TGTGCCAGCAGCCCGGGACTAGCGGTCTCTAGCACAGATACGCAGTATTTT. The chain carries TRBV11-2 and TRBJ2-3, with TRBD2 identical over 11 bases. V gave up 5 bases and J gave up 0 bases; unmatched junction bases: 7. Looked up from germline, CDR1 is SGHAT and CDR2 is FQNNGV. The CDR3 totals 17 residues.